Sequencing of this T cell receptor beta chain was carried out in a study of blood T cell repertoires in COVID-19 (dated by TCRdb to the early 2020s). For context, the study as a whole: The collaborator samples originated in the United States, Italy and Spain and spanned the acute and convalescent phases of COVID-19. The material from the prospective study consisted of cDNA or gDNA derived from T cells, B-cell-depleted T cells, or PBMCs. Subjects who had been exposed to COVID-19, were actively infected with it, or had recovered from it provided the deeply sampled blood TCRbeta repertoires that made up the dataset. A freely available public database, intended as a resource for researchers studying the immune response to SARS-CoV-2, is where the repertoires were released. The samples were drawn from two sources: the first 160 participants of the ongoing ImmuneRACE study, and 1,200 or so subjects contributed by 6 global collaborators. Sample metadata almost always included a de-identified subject ID, COVID-19 status, age in years and sex. Where available, HLA class I and class II types were taken from metadata supplied by the sample provider and were not determined by assay-based typing. Study-wide findings and limitations: Clinical and demographic metadata were provided uncurated, with the amount varying by source and participant.

TCRbeta CDR3 regions were amplified from genomic DNA by means of the immunoSEQ Assay, a bias-controlled multiplex PCR. Per the authors' processing: Within the assay, amplification of reference gene primers was used to estimate how many nucleated cells each sample contained. To quantify the absolute abundance of each unique TCRbeta CDR3 rearrangement, sequence reads were collapsed and filtered. For each sample, productive Simpson clonality was calculated as the square root of Simpson's diversity index across productive rearrangements. This is the immuneACCESS table as TCRdb keeps it, with only in-frame sequences that have V and J called. A part of the clones is gone; compared with another copy, unresolved V genes explain less than half, and the rest is unexplained. V and J calls and clone size are copied from that table; D and trimming were computed from the DNA. For this sample there are about 400,000 clones; 88% appear just once. The ten largest account for over 2% of the sample.

This clone was detected once. The antigen it binds to is not known. No much larger clonotype is one base removed from it; base qualities were not supplied. In the germline V gene, CDR1 corresponds to ENHRY and CDR2 to SYGVKD. V lost 5 bases and J lost 5 bases, and the count of bases not matched to a germline gene is 7. Taken from cysteine to phenylalanine, the CDR3 has 15 residues. Here the CDR3 DNA is all that survives: 45 bases in frame from base 1. Participants in the prospective study were aged roughly 18 to 89 years, lived in 20 to 25 United States geographic areas, and enrolled through a virtual design. Cohort assignment in the prospective study relied on participant-reported clinical history from a screening survey and a study questionnaire. In the prospective study, whole blood, serum and a nasopharyngeal or oropharyngeal swab were collected from each participant by mobile phlebotomists. Participants in the prospective study had the option to provide additional blood draws and questionnaires over a roughly two-month period. Blood samples from the prospective study were shipped frozen or at room temperature prior to DNA extraction.

The sequenced sample was PBMCs or T cells enriched from blood (not recorded which). The rearranged segments are TRBV10-3 and TRBJ2-1; 9 middle bases align to TRBD2. The TCR sequence derives from a woman in her 40s with acute COVID-19. The DNA reads as follows: TGTGCCATCAGTAGCCTCGGGACTAGCAACAATGAGCAGTTCTTC. Protein translation: CAISSLGTSNNEQFF.